This T cell receptor (beta chain) comes out of a study of Ad26.COV2.S vaccination and SARS-CoV-2 variants. The protocol was immunoSEQ multiplex PCR, while the TCRdb copy is restricted to in-frame clones and leaves out a portion. The table records 500,000 or so clones, 89% of them present only once. Treatment in this sample: some 19 received Ad26.COV2.S at low or high dose, single or two shots; several received placebo; per-sample allocation not given. Each sample was drawn 63 days after the first injection (of vaccine or placebo). Trimming stripped 6 bases from V and 7 bases from J, with 15 bases between. The CDR3 has 14 residues. Germline CDR1 is SEHNR and CDR2 is FQNEAQ (reference sequence). This clone was observed a single time.

The input for sequencing was peripheral blood, taken in a trial of Ad26.COV2.S vaccine versus placebo. The chain employs TRBV7-9 and TRBJ2-2, with D possibly being TRBD2 (7 bases). This receptor was identified in a person between 18 and 65 years old who received the Ad26.COV2.S COVID-19 vaccine or a placebo. In DNA form, the CDR3 reads TGTGCCAGCAGGCCCGAGCGGGGACACGGGGAGCTGTTTTTT. Translating it yields CASRPERGHGELFF.